This T cell receptor (beta chain) was recorded in a study of metastatic and nonmetastatic thyroid tumors. The V gene lost 1 base and the J gene lost 5 bases, with 17 bases spanning the gap. The CDR3 sequence is 16 residues long. In germline, CDR1 is MGHDK, CDR2 SYGVNS. TCRdb re-processed the PCR reads through MiXCR. The repertoire holds roughly 13,000 clones, with under 25% as singletons. All patients were treatment-naive before thyroid surgery. A few counts support this clone. This receptor was taken from a female donor with papillary thyroid cancer or a benign thyroid nodule (not recorded which). Some clones in this sample may be carry-over from other donors' samples. V usage is TRBV25-1 and J usage is TRBJ2-5; D gene ambiguous. The sequenced sample was blood. The CDR3 coding sequence is TGTGCCAGCAGTGAATTGGTCGGTAGGGCCGAGGAGACCCAGTACTTC. As protein: CASSELVGRAEETQYF.